This T cell receptor (beta chain) was recovered during a study of shared clonotypes between healthy human individuals. Study donors comprised healthy, HIV-negative adults devoid of recent acute infection or vaccination. A CD45RA-negative memory subset and a CD45RA+ naive subset were separated from the CD4+ cells. The CDR3 spans 14 residues. V dropped 7 bases and J dropped 2; count of bases not matched to a gene: 7. Germline CDR1 MNHNS, CDR2 SASEGT. For sorted subsets, about 190 ng DNA per replicate equaled about 30,000 T cell genomes. Only in-frame clones appear in the TCRdb table, and some are missing; sequencing was by immunoSEQ multiplex PCR. The data contain millions of clones, approximately 93% of them singletons.

The chain carries TRBV6-1 and TRBJ2-7; 8 nucleotides align to TRBD2. This sequence originates from a young man in good health. Some clones in this sample may be carry-over from other donors' samples. Sequenced sample: naive CD4+ T cells from PBMCs. The subset here: CD45RA+ positively selected. CDR3 sequence: CASTRPGGPYEQYF. The CDR3 nucleotides read TGTGCCAGCACCCGGCCGGGAGGGCCCTACGAGCAGTACTTC.